The subject of this entry is one T cell receptor (beta chain). The antigen is undetermined. PCR primers comprised 60 Vbeta and 13 Jbeta primers. Some clones are missing from TCRdb's copy, which holds only in-frame ones; the method was immunoSEQ multiplex PCR. The sample has over 130,000 clones, just under 65% seen once. CDR1 is SGHRS and CDR2 is YFSETQ in the germline V gene. The CDR3 loop spans 14 amino acids. V was pared by 0 bases and J by 4 bases, with 3 bases of the junction left unmatched. These data belong to a study of cytomegalovirus exposure and HLA in healthy donors. General study points: Diagnosis of cytomegalovirus status made by the classifier reportedly showed high specificity and sensitivity. It was only CMV serostatus that was available as immune exposure information.

Unrecorded immune exposures were likely, despite nominal health at sampling. The source of this sequence is a woman aged 55 to 70 in good health and CMV-seropositive. The V and J genes are TRBV5-1 and TRBJ2-5; 7 bases are a match to TRBD2. Material: PBMCs. In DNA, the CDR3 is TGCGCCAGCAGCTTGGGCGGGAGATTAGAGACCCAGTACTTC. Its protein product is CASSLGGRLETQYF. The whole variable domain, filled in from reference TRBV5-1 and TRBJ2-5, reads KAGVTQTPRYLIKTRGQQVTLSCSPISGHRSVSWYQQTPGQGLQFLFEYFSETQRNKGNFPGRFSGRQFSNSRSEMNVSTLELGDSALYLCASSLGGRLETQYFGPGTRLLVL.